Shown below are 14 T cell receptor beta chains from a single sample sequenced in a study of beta chain features in type 1 diabetes. Every bit of the isolated RNA underwent reverse transcription, so sequencing read expressed TCRB transcripts. Assay used: immunoSEQ multiplex PCR; TCRdb lists only in-frame clones, some missing. The data show over 150,000 clones, about 13% seen once. Material: central memory CD4+ T cells from blood. Receptors were obtained from a woman younger than 35 in good health.

This clone has just a few counts. The chain carries TRBV29-1 and TRBJ2-5, with TRBD2 as a possible D gene (5 bases). CDR3 length: 15 residues. Per the germline V gene, CDR1 is SQVTM and CDR2 is ANQGSEA. V was clipped by 8 bases and J by 4 bases, with 23 bases between them. CDR3 protein: CSSRHSSSRGETQYF. DNA for the CDR3: TGCAGCTCCCGTCATTCATCGAGCCGGGGAGAGACCCAGTACTTC.

This clone was observed a handful of times. This chain uses TRBV29-1 with TRBJ2-7; 7 positions agree with TRBD1. The J segment lost 1 base and the V segment lost 6 bases, leaving 6 bases of the junction unmatched. This CDR3 contains 13 residues. Germline CDR1 is SQVTM and CDR2 is ANQGSEA. In DNA, the CDR3 is TGCAGCGTAGATTCGACAGGGTCCTACGAGCAGTACTTC. It encodes CSVDSTGSYEQYF.

This clone has more than one count but fewer than ten. The rearrangement links TRBV11-2 to TRBJ2-3; TRBD2 matches at 14 bases. Looked up from germline, CDR1 is SGHAT and CDR2 is FQNNGV. The junction had 5 bases not matched to a gene; V was cut back by 5 bases and J by 1 base. This CDR3 has 17 amino acids. The chain's CDR3 is CASSPGLAGVGTDTQYF. CDR3 DNA sequence: TGTGCCAGCAGCCCGGGACTAGCGGGAGTGGGCACAGATACGCAGTATTTT.

This clone was recorded a few times. The V and J genes are TRBV4-2 and TRBJ1-2; 9 bases line up with TRBD1. This CDR3 is 14 amino acids long. After removal of 5 bases from V and 10 bases from J, the junction contained 11 bases not matched to a gene. Per the germline V gene, CDR1 is LGHNA and CDR2 is YNFKEQ. The chain's CDR3 is CASSLAGQGIDYTF. CDR3 bases: TGTGCCAGCAGCTTAGCGGGACAGGGCATCGACTACACCTTC.

This clone was detected only a few times. The chain has TRBV30 and TRBJ2-5, with D perhaps TRBD2 (5 bases). Germline V gives CDR1 GTSNPN, CDR2 SVGIG (reference sequence). V was pared by 3 bases and J by 7 bases, with 12 bases between. CDR3 length: 12 amino acids. CDR3 residues: CAWSPGGGTQYF. The CDR3 DNA follows: TGTGCCTGGAGCCCCGGAGGTGGGACCCAGTACTTC.

This clone was counted a few times. This rearrangement joins TRBV28 to TRBJ2-5; 7 positions match TRBD2. Looked up from germline, CDR1 is MDHEN and CDR2 is SYDVKM. The CDR3 loop spans 15 amino acids. V gave up 3 bases and J gave up 1 base; unmatched junction bases: 5. The CDR3 spells CASSFRLAGQETQYF. The CDR3, as DNA: TGTGCCAGCAGTTTCAGGTTAGCGGGCCAAGAGACCCAGTACTTC.

This clone was observed a few times. The chain joins TRBV10-3 to TRBJ2-3, with D hard to call. V gave up 0 bases and J gave up 6 bases, with 7 bases separating them. This CDR3 comprises 13 residues. The germline CDR1 and CDR2 sequences are ENHRY and SYGVKD. Here the CDR3 reads CAISESAPDTQYF. CDR3 in DNA: TGTGCCATCAGTGAGTCGGCTCCGGATACGCAGTATTTT.

This clone was observed a few times. The V gene is TRBV7-2, the J gene TRBJ2-7; D is perhaps TRBD1 (5 bases). CDR3 length: 12 residues. CDR1 SGHTA and CDR2 FQGNSA come from the germline V gene. V lost 6 bases, J lost 5 bases, and 11 bases lay in between. CDR3 in amino acids: CASRLRRDEQYF. The CDR3, as DNA: TGTGCCAGCAGGCTACGCAGGGACGAGCAGTACTTC.

In this sample, this clone turned up a few times. The rearrangement links TRBV19 to TRBJ1-5; D perhaps matches TRBD1 (6 bases). The CDR3 has 16 amino acids. The germline V gene encodes CDR1 LNHDA and CDR2 SQIVND (reference sequence). V lost 5 bases and J lost 6, with 20 bases in between. The CDR3 spells CASSPRPTGGGQPQHF. As DNA, the CDR3 is TGTGCCAGTAGTCCACGCCCGACAGGAGGCGGTCAGCCCCAGCATTTT.

CDR3 in amino acids: CASSLYSIYSSYEQYF. In nucleotides, the CDR3 is TGTGCCAGCAGCTTGTACTCGATATATTCCTCCTACGAGCAGTACTTC. This chain joins TRBV5-6 and TRBJ2-7; no clear D. Germline loops: CDR1 SGHDT, CDR2 YYEEEE. The ends were cut back, 1 base at V and 0 bases at J, with 14 bases in the middle. The CDR3 extends over 16 amino acids.

This clone was detected only a few times. J is TRBJ1-5 and V is TRBV5-8; no firm D call. Germline-derived CDR1 and CDR2 are SGHTS and YDEGEE. The CDR3 extends over 13 amino acids. Between the trimmed V and J ends, which lost 1 base and 4 bases, there was a span of 6 bases. In nucleotides, the CDR3 is TGTGCCAGCAGCTTGCCGGGAAATCAGCCCCAGCATTTT. Translating it yields CASSLPGNQPQHF.

This clone was picked up a small number of times. V gene TRBV7-8 combines with J gene TRBJ1-2; 9 nucleotides line up with TRBD1. This CDR3 is 15 amino acids long. The germline gives CDR1 SGHVS, CDR2 FQNEAQ. V gave up 4 bases and J gave up 4 bases; unmatched junction bases: 7. DNA of the CDR3: TGTGCCAGCAGCTCAGGACAGGGGCCCATCTATGGCTACACCTTC. Its protein is CASSSGQGPIYGYTF.

This chain connects TRBV2 to TRBJ1-2, with D possibly TRBD1 on 6 matching bases. V dropped 11 bases and J dropped 0 bases, with 7 bases sitting between them. CDR1 is SNHLY and CDR2 is FYNNEI in the germline V gene. The CDR3 sequence is 11 residues long. As DNA, the CDR3 is TGTGCCGCAGGGGCTAACTATGGCTACACCTTC. Amino acids: CAAGANYGYTF.

This clone was counted a few times. The gene calls are TRBV5-1 and TRBJ1-5, with a weak D call TRBD1 (6 bases). Trimming removed 2 bases from V and 7 bases from J, with 13 bases in between. The CDR3 has 14 residues. CDR1 is SGHRS, CDR2 YFSETQ, per germline. The CDR3 loop is CASSFQGTGQPQHF. DNA for the CDR3: TGCGCCAGCAGCTTCCAGGGGACGGGACAGCCCCAGCATTTT.